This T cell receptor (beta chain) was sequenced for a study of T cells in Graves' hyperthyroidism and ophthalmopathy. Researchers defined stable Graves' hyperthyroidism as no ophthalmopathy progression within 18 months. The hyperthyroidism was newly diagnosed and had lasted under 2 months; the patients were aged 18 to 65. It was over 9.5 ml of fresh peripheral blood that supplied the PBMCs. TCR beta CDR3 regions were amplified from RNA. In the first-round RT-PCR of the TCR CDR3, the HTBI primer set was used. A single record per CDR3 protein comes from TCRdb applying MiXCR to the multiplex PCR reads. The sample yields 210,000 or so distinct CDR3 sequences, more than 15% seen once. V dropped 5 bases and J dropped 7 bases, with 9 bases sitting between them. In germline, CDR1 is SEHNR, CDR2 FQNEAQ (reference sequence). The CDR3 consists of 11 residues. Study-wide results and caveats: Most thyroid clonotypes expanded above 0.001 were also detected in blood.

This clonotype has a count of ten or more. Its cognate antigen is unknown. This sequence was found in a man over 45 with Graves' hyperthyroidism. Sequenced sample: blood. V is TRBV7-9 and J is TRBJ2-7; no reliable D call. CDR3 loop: CASSILREQYF. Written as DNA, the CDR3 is TGTGCCAGCAGCATCCTGCGGGAGCAGTACTTC.